Following are 27 T cell receptor beta chains from one sample sequenced in a study of blood T cell repertoires in COVID-19. TCRdb keeps only in-frame clones here, not all; method: immunoSEQ multiplex PCR. The sample carries under 200,000 clones, 82% recorded once. The sample was PBMCs or T cells enriched from blood (not recorded which). Every receptor here comes from a woman aged 60-70 years with acute COVID-19.

The V and J genes are TRBV24-1 and TRBJ2-1; possibly TRBD1 for D (5 bases). CDR3 length: 16 amino acids. The germline V gene encodes CDR1 KGHDR and CDR2 SFDVKD. Trimming took off 0 bases at V and 10 bases at J, with 18 bases between the two ends. Here the CDR3 DNA reads TGTGCCACCAGTGATTTGGGGCAGGGCGACGGTAAAGAGCAGTTCTTC. Translating gives CATSDLGQGDGKEQFF.

The chain recombines TRBV6-5 with TRBJ1-4; 9 bases fit TRBD1. Germline loops: CDR1 MNHEY, CDR2 SVGAGI. The J segment lost 0 bases and the V segment lost 7 bases, leaving 3 bases of the junction unmatched. This CDR3 comprises 15 residues. In DNA, the CDR3 is TGTGCCAGCAAGGGACAGGGTGCAACTAATGAAAAACTGTTTTTT. It yields the protein CASKGQGATNEKLFF.

The chain is built from TRBV4-2 and TRBJ2-1, with TRBD2 matching over 11 bases. The junction had 3 bases not matched to a gene; V was cut back by 0 bases and J by 5 bases. The CDR3 sequence is 16 residues long. Germline CDR1 is LGHNA and CDR2 is YNFKEQ. CDR3 loop: CASSQDPGLADNEQFF. CDR3 sequence (DNA): TGTGCCAGCAGCCAAGACCCGGGACTAGCGGACAATGAGCAGTTCTTC.

This chain uses TRBV3-1 (or the pseudogene TRBV3-2) with TRBJ2-3, with 9 bases identical to TRBD1. The CDR3 extends over 14 amino acids. CDR1 and CDR2 from the germline V gene are LGHDT and YNNKEL (reference sequence). V shed 5 bases, J shed 5 bases, and the junction held 5 bases outside the gene matches. The CDR3 DNA reads TGTGCCAGCAGCTACAGGGGGCTAGGAGATACGCAGTATTTT. As protein: CASSYRGLGDTQYF.

The V gene is TRBV7-2, the J gene TRBJ2-2, with 7 bases fitting TRBD2. There are 16 residues in the CDR3. The germline gives CDR1 SGHTA, CDR2 FQGNSA. V trimming: 5 bases; J trimming: 5 bases; junction bases outside the gene matches: 11. The CDR3 coding sequence is TGTGCCAGCAGCCGTGAAGCGGGATCCTATACCGGGGAGCTGTTTTTT. This encodes CASSREAGSYTGELFF.

The V call is TRBV5-4, the J call TRBJ1-5; TRBD1 matches 7 bases. After removal of 4 bases from V and 4 bases from J, the junction contained 2 bases not matched to a gene. The germline gives CDR1 SGHNT, CDR2 YYREEE (reference sequence). The CDR3 sequence is 13 residues long. The CDR3 here is CASSVGQNQPQHF. CDR3 nucleotide sequence: TGTGCCAGCAGCGTGGGACAGAATCAGCCCCAGCATTTT.

This chain connects TRBV5-4 to TRBJ1-2, with 7 nucleotides matching TRBD1. Germline V gene lookup returns CDR1 SGHNT and CDR2 YYREEE (reference sequence). V was pared by 1 base and J by 4 bases, with 4 bases of the junction left unmatched. CDR3 size: 14 residues. The CDR3 nucleotides are TGTGCCAGCAGCTTGACAGGGGAGCTCTATGGCTACACCTTC. Its protein is CASSLTGELYGYTF.

The chain employs TRBV30 and TRBJ2-5; 7 positions agree with TRBD2. The germline V gene encodes CDR1 GTSNPN and CDR2 SVGIG (reference sequence). This CDR3 contains 15 residues. V lost 2 bases to trimming and J lost 7 bases; unmatched junction nucleotides: 13. The CDR3 reads CAWSQAGLFLMTQYF. CDR3 in DNA: TGTGCCTGGAGTCAAGCGGGGCTCTTCCTGATGACCCAGTACTTC.

There are many counts of this clone. The rearrangement links TRBV4-3 to TRBJ2-1, with 10 bases aligning to TRBD2. J gave up 4 bases and V 5 bases, and 5 bases lay outside the gene matches. The CDR3 is 15 amino acids. Per the germline V gene, CDR1 is LGHNA and CDR2 is YSLEER. For the CDR3, the DNA is TGCGCCAGCAGCTATGGACTAGCGGTTTACAATGAGCAGTTCTTC. It translates to CASSYGLAVYNEQFF.

The table lists this clone with a count of one. The chain joins TRBV7-9 to TRBJ1-1; no clear D. CDR1 and CDR2 (germline): SEHNR, FQNEAQ (reference sequence). The CDR3 has 12 amino acids. V was clipped by 7 bases and J by 3 bases, with 9 bases between them. This chain's CDR3 is CASTPGYTEAFF. The CDR3 DNA follows: TGTGCCAGCACCCCCGGGTACACTGAAGCTTTCTTT. Variable domain in full (rest from reference TRBV7-9 and TRBJ1-1): DTGVSQNPRHKITKRGQNVTFRCDPISEHNRLYWYRQTLGQGPEFLTYFQNEAQLEKSRLLSDRFSAERPKGSFSTLEIQRTEQGDSAMYLCASTPGYTEAFFGQGTRLTVV.

The V call is TRBV11-2, the J call TRBJ2-5; D is undetermined. The CDR3 runs to 16 residues. The V end was cut by 2 bases, the J end by 2 bases, with 15 bases between. Germline V lookup: CDR1 SGHAT, CDR2 FQNNGV. CDR3 DNA sequence: TGTGCCAGCAGCTTAAAGAGGATAGCCGAGCAAGAGACCCAGTACTTC. Translating it yields CASSLKRIAEQETQYF.

The gene calls are TRBV19 and TRBJ2-7; 11 bases align to TRBD2. Trimming cost V 6 bases and J 2 bases; bases outside gene matches: 15. The CDR3 runs to 18 residues. Germline V gene data show CDR1 as LNHDA and CDR2 as SQIVND (reference sequence). In nucleotides, the CDR3 is TGTGCCAGTAGCTATACTCTAGCGGGAGGAGGGAACGCCTACGAGCAGTACTTC. As protein: CASSYTLAGGGNAYEQYF.

The chain is built from TRBV18 and TRBJ1-5, with 7 positions matching TRBD1. Germline values: CDR1 KGHSH, CDR2 LQKENI. The CDR3 is 15 residues long. V lost 3 bases to trimming and J lost 4 bases; unmatched junction nucleotides: 6. The CDR3 coding sequence is TGTGCCAGCTCACCCGCCGGGACAGTTAATCAGCCCCAGCATTTT. Its protein product is CASSPAGTVNQPQHF.

The chain is built from TRBV7-8 and TRBJ2-7; a weak D match, TRBD1 (6 bases). The CDR3 extends over 14 amino acids. Deletions cut 1 base from V and 3 bases from J, with 10 bases between. CDR1 is SGHVS, CDR2 FQNEAQ, per germline. CDR3 sequence reads: CASSLDRVGYEQYF. CDR3 bases: TGTGCCAGCAGCTTAGACAGGGTGGGCTACGAGCAGTACTTC.

The rearrangement joins TRBV4-1 to TRBJ2-4; possibly TRBD1 for D (5 bases). CDR1 and CDR2 (germline): MGHRA, YSYEKL. This CDR3 region has 17 residues. V shed 4 bases and J shed 0 bases, with 16 bases lying between them. The CDR3 bases are TGCGCCAGCAGCCCATTAATACAGGCCTTAGCCAAAAACATTCAGTACTTC. Amino acid sequence: CASSPLIQALAKNIQYF.

This chain uses TRBV6-5 with TRBJ2-4; TRBD1 might be the D (6 bases). CDR1 is MNHEY and CDR2 is SVGAGI in the germline V gene. This CDR3 region has 11 residues. Trimming stripped 2 bases from V and 16 bases from J, with 12 bases between. CDR3 amino acids: CASSYPQGDYF. The CDR3 DNA follows: TGTGCCAGCAGTTACCCACAGGGCGACTACTTC.

The chain employs TRBV6-2 or TRBV6-3 and TRBJ2-1, with D perhaps TRBD2 (7 bases). Trimming shortened V by 2 bases and J by 6 bases, and 11 bases separated the two germline ends. The CDR3 extends over 14 amino acids. Per the germline V gene, CDR1 is MNHEY and CDR2 is SVGEGT. The CDR3 DNA reads as TGTGCCAGCAGTTACGGGGGAGGGGGCAATGAGCAGTTCTTC. Encoded protein: CASSYGGGGNEQFF.

This chain links TRBV5-1 with TRBJ2-2; 7 nucleotides line up with TRBD2. Germline values: CDR1 SGHRS, CDR2 YFSETQ. The CDR3 consists of 17 residues. V was clipped by 2 bases and J by 7 bases; unmatched bases: 14. The CDR3 region is CASSFWTSKRKGGELFF. CDR3 sequence (DNA): TGCGCCAGCAGCTTCTGGACTAGTAAGCGTAAAGGCGGGGAGCTGTTTTTT.

The chain is built from TRBV27 and TRBJ2-7; tentatively, D is TRBD1 (6 bases). The CDR3 consists of 16 residues. Germline CDR1 reads MNHEY; CDR2 reads SMNVEV (reference sequence). Deletions cut 3 bases from V and 3 bases from J, with 18 bases between. The CDR3 reads CASSLPSGAANYEQYF. CDR3 DNA: TGTGCCAGCAGTTTGCCTTCAGGGGCCGCTAACTACGAGCAGTACTTC.

This chain links TRBV3-1 (or the pseudogene TRBV3-2) with TRBJ1-1, with D unclear. The V end lost 1 base, the J end lost 2 bases, and 8 bases lay between the germline ends. The CDR3 runs to 14 residues. Per germline, CDR1 LGHDT and CDR2 YNNKEL (reference sequence). The CDR3 sequence: CASSQGNGNTEAFF. CDR3 sequence (DNA): TGTGCCAGCAGCCAAGGCAACGGTAACACTGAAGCTTTCTTT.

This chain uses TRBV24-1 with TRBJ1-2; perhaps TRBD1 as D (6 bases). Trimming took 6 bases from V and 5 from J, leaving 12 bases between them. Looked up from germline, CDR1 is KGHDR and CDR2 is SFDVKD. CDR3 length equals 13 residues. The CDR3 loop reads CATSNPGAYGYTF. The DNA of the CDR3 is TGTGCCACCAGTAATCCAGGGGCATATGGCTACACCTTC.

This clone was counted between two and nine times. DNA for the CDR3: TGTGCCATCAGTGCCGGCCCCAGGGTGTCCTACGAGCAGTACGTC. This translates into CAISAGPRVSYEQYV. The J gene is TRBJ2-7, the V gene TRBV10-3; tentative D call: TRBD1 (5 bases). Germline assignment: CDR1 ENHRY and CDR2 SYGVKD. The germline V and J ends were trimmed by 4 bases and 1 base, with 14 bases remaining between them. This CDR3 comprises 15 residues.

The chain uses TRBV5-1 and TRBJ2-7, with 7 bases aligning to TRBD1. CDR1 is SGHRS and CDR2 is YFSETQ in the germline V gene. This CDR3 region has 15 residues. V lost 0 bases and J lost 2; bases outside the gene matches: 5. CDR3 in amino acids: CASSLGAGGAYEQYF. CDR3 bases: TGCGCCAGCAGCTTGGGTGCAGGGGGAGCCTACGAGCAGTACTTC.

V is TRBV13 and J is TRBJ2-5, with 9 bases fitting TRBD1. Germline assignment: CDR1 PRHDT and CDR2 FYEKMQ (reference sequence). The CDR3 loop spans 14 amino acids. V shed 5 bases and J 1 base; nucleotides not matched to a gene: 2. CDR3 DNA: TGTGCCAGCAGCCCGGGACAGGGCCAAGAGACCCAGTACTTC. Translating it yields CASSPGQGQETQYF.

The V gene is TRBV29-1, the J gene TRBJ2-3; 9 positions match TRBD2. J was trimmed by 1 base and V by 7 bases; bases with no gene match: 3. There are 13 residues in the CDR3. CDR1 and CDR2 from the germline V gene are SQVTM and ANQGSEA. CDR3 sequence (DNA): TGCAGCGCCAGACTAGCGGGCACAGATACGCAGTATTTT. Protein: CSARLAGTDTQYF.

This rearrangement joins TRBV10-1 to TRBJ2-7; 7 bases map to TRBD1. In germline, CDR1 is WNHNN, CDR2 SYGVQD (reference sequence). CDR3 length: 15 residues. The ends lost 2 bases at V and 3 bases at J; junction bases unmatched: 7. The CDR3: CASSEGQEAFYEQYF. The CDR3 region has the DNA TGCGCCAGCAGTGAGGGACAGGAGGCGTTCTACGAGCAGTACTTC.

This clone was recorded a few times. V gene TRBV19 combines with J gene TRBJ2-5; 8 bases are shared with TRBD1. This CDR3 has 16 residues. Per the germline V gene, CDR1 is LNHDA and CDR2 is SQIVND (reference sequence). The V and J ends lost 3 bases and 4 bases, in that order; junction bases with no gene match: 10. CDR3 DNA sequence: TGTGCCAGTAGTATTGGACAGGGTGGTTTTGGAGAGACCCAGTACTTC. Translated: CASSIGQGGFGETQYF.